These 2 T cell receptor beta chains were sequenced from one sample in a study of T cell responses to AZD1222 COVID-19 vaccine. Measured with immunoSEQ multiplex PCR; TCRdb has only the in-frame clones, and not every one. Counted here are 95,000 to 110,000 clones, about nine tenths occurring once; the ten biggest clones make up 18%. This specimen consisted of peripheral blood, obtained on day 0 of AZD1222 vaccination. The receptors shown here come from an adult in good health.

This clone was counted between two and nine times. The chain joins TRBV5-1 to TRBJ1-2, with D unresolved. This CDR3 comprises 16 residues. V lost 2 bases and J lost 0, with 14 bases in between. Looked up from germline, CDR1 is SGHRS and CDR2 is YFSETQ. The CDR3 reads CASSFGRTQANYGYTF. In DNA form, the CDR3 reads TGCGCCAGCAGCTTCGGACGGACTCAGGCTAACTATGGCTACACCTTC.

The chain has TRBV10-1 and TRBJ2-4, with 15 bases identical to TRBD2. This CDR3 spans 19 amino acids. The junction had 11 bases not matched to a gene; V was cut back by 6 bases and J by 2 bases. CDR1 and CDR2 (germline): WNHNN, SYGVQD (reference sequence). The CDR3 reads CASRLGLAGGPGTKNIQYF. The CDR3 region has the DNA TGCGCCAGCAGGCTCGGACTAGCGGGGGGGCCGGGGACCAAAAACATTCAGTACTTC.